The rows below give T cell receptor beta chains drawn from one sample of a study of CD8+ T cells in alopecia areata. Assay: immunoSEQ multiplex PCR; the TCRdb copy retains only in-frame clones and omits some. The table shows some 180,000 clones, with approximately 50% occurring only once. The sample consisted of CD8+ T cells sorted from blood, taken between weeks 51 and 54, from a patient treated with tofacitinib. These receptors originate from a human donor with alopecia areata. Each CDR3 is given with its conserved first and last residue. D genes are given only for firm matches. A row's size may be missing; if present it is once, few, many or a size class.

v_gene: TRBV29-1; d_gene: .; j_gene: TRBJ1-2; abundance: .; CDR3aa: CSVEAGPYGYTF; CDR3nt: TGCAGCGTTGAGGCAGGCCCATATGGCTACACCTTC
v_gene: TRBV27; d_gene: TRBD1; j_gene: TRBJ2-3; abundance: .; CDR3aa: CASSFSQGAADTQYF; CDR3nt: TGTGCCAGCAGTTTCAGCCAGGGGGCCGCAGATACGCAGTATTTT
v_gene: TRBV30; d_gene: .; j_gene: TRBJ2-7; abundance: few; CDR3aa: CAWSPYRSYEQYF; CDR3nt: TGTGCCTGGAGTCCCTACCGGTCCTACGAGCAGTACTTC
v_gene: TRBV29-1; d_gene: TRBD1; j_gene: TRBJ2-3; abundance: .; CDR3aa: CSVSGGSDTQYF; CDR3nt: TGCAGCGTTTCAGGGGGTTCGGATACGCAGTATTTT
v_gene: TRBV6-4; d_gene: TRBD2; j_gene: TRBJ2-2; abundance: few; CDR3aa: CASSESGGATGELFF; CDR3nt: TGTGCCAGCAGTGAAAGCGGGGGGGCCACCGGGGAGCTGTTTTTT
v_gene: TRBV7-8; d_gene: .; j_gene: TRBJ1-2; abundance: .; CDR3aa: CASSLVNPGVYTF; CDR3nt: TGTGCCAGCAGCTTAGTGAACCCTGGGGTCTACACCTTC
v_gene: TRBV27; d_gene: .; j_gene: TRBJ1-2; abundance: once; CDR3aa: CASSEDRNSYGYTF; CDR3nt: TGTGCCAGCAGCGAGGACAGAAACTCCTATGGCTACACCTTC
v_gene: TRBV4-3; d_gene: .; j_gene: TRBJ2-3; abundance: few; CDR3aa: CASSQGHTDTDTQYF; CDR3nt: TGCGCCAGCAGCCAAGGTCACACGGACACAGATACGCAGTATTTT
v_gene: TRBV11-2; d_gene: .; j_gene: TRBJ1-1; abundance: many; CDR3aa: CASSLDLGSEAFF; CDR3nt: TGTGCCAGCAGCTTAGATCTTGGTTCTGAAGCTTTCTTT
v_gene: TRBV29-1; d_gene: .; j_gene: TRBJ1-2; abundance: .; CDR3aa: CSVFQGGGYTF; CDR3nt: TGCAGCGTTTTTCAGGGAGGGGGCTACACCTTC
v_gene: TRBV25-1; d_gene: .; j_gene: TRBJ2-7; abundance: .; CDR3aa: CASSPGPKYEQYF; CDR3nt: TGTGCCAGCAGCCCCGGGCCGAAATACGAGCAGTACTTC
v_gene: TRBV7-3; d_gene: TRBD1; j_gene: TRBJ2-7; abundance: .; CDR3aa: CASSPGTGGSYEQYF; CDR3nt: TGTGCCAGCAGCCCCGGGACAGGGGGCAGTTACGAGCAGTACTTC
v_gene: TRBV6-5; d_gene: .; j_gene: TRBJ1-4; abundance: .; CDR3aa: CASRLGGESEKLFF; CDR3nt: TGTGCCAGCAGGCTGGGCGGGGAGAGTGAAAAACTGTTTTTT
v_gene: TRBV11-2; d_gene: .; j_gene: TRBJ1-6; abundance: .; CDR3aa: CASSTRPDSPLHF; CDR3nt: TGTGCCAGCAGCACTCGACCGGATTCACCCCTCCACTTT
v_gene: TRBV18; d_gene: .; j_gene: TRBJ1-1; abundance: .; CDR3aa: CASSPIKTVNTEAFF; CDR3nt: TGTGCCAGCTCACCAATCAAGACAGTGAACACTGAAGCTTTCTTT
v_gene: TRBV18; d_gene: .; j_gene: TRBJ1-5; abundance: .; CDR3aa: CASSPRGGWQPQHF; CDR3nt: TGTGCCAGCTCACCCCGCGGGGGTTGGCAGCCCCAGCATTTT
v_gene: TRBV27; d_gene: TRBD1; j_gene: TRBJ2-1; abundance: .; CDR3aa: CASSSPGTGGYNEQFF; CDR3nt: TGTGCCAGCAGTAGTCCCGGGACAGGGGGCTACAATGAGCAGTTCTTC
v_gene: TRBV6-5; d_gene: .; j_gene: TRBJ2-3; abundance: .; CDR3aa: CASSYRDADTQYF; CDR3nt: TGTGCCAGCAGTTACAGGGACGCAGATACGCAGTATTTT
v_gene: TRBV27; d_gene: TRBD2; j_gene: TRBJ2-7; abundance: once; CDR3aa: CASSKLAGGYEQYF; CDR3nt: TGTGCCAGCAGCAAACTAGCGGGGGGCTACGAGCAGTACTTC
v_gene: TRBV10-3; d_gene: .; j_gene: TRBJ2-4; abundance: .; CDR3aa: CAISESMEVAKNIQYF; CDR3nt: TGTGCCATCAGTGAGTCGATGGAGGTAGCCAAAAACATTCAGTACTTC
v_gene: TRBV30; d_gene: TRBD2; j_gene: TRBJ2-7; abundance: .; CDR3aa: CAWAGGGSYEQYF; CDR3nt: TGTGCCTGGGCGGGCGGGGGATCCTACGAGCAGTACTTC
v_gene: TRBV10-3; d_gene: .; j_gene: TRBJ2-5; abundance: few; CDR3aa: CASRDQETQYF; CDR3nt: TGTGCCTCCAGGGATCAAGAGACCCAGTACTTC
v_gene: TRBV7-9; d_gene: .; j_gene: TRBJ2-1; abundance: .; CDR3aa: CASSLERVNEQFF; CDR3nt: TGTGCCAGCAGCTTAGAACGTGTCAATGAGCAGTTCTTC
v_gene: TRBV30; d_gene: .; j_gene: TRBJ2-7; abundance: .; CDR3aa: CAWSRYSHEQYF; CDR3nt: TGTGCCTGGAGTCGCTATAGTCACGAGCAGTACTTC
v_gene: TRBV18; d_gene: TRBD1; j_gene: TRBJ2-5; abundance: .; CDR3aa: CASSPPGQGQETQYF; CDR3nt: TGTGCCAGCTCACCACCGGGACAGGGGCAAGAGACCCAGTACTTC
v_gene: TRBV30; d_gene: .; j_gene: TRBJ2-4; abundance: .; CDR3aa: CAWSNHGLRVAKNIQYF; CDR3nt: TGTGCCTGGAGTAACCATGGCCTCCGGGTAGCCAAAAACATTCAGTACTTC
v_gene: TRBV29-1; d_gene: .; j_gene: TRBJ2-1; abundance: .; CDR3aa: CSAPNSIHNEQFF; CDR3nt: TGCAGCGCGCCGAACTCGATACACAATGAGCAGTTCTTC
v_gene: TRBV30; d_gene: TRBD1; j_gene: TRBJ2-7; abundance: .; CDR3aa: CAWSVGQGSYEQYF; CDR3nt: TGTGCCTGGAGTGTTGGACAGGGCTCCTACGAGCAGTACTTC
v_gene: TRBV5-6; d_gene: TRBD1; j_gene: TRBJ1-6; abundance: .; CDR3aa: CASSSGTGNSPLHF; CDR3nt: TGTGCCAGCAGCTCTGGGACAGGGAACTCACCCCTCCACTTT
v_gene: TRBV4-3; d_gene: TRBD2; j_gene: TRBJ2-7; abundance: .; CDR3aa: CASSPSGGYEQYF; CDR3nt: TGCGCCAGCAGCCCCAGCGGGGGATACGAGCAGTACTTC
v_gene: TRBV10-2; d_gene: .; j_gene: TRBJ2-5; abundance: .; CDR3aa: CASSEDGFPQETQYF; CDR3nt: TGCGCCAGCAGTGAGGACGGTTTCCCTCAAGAGACCCAGTACTTC
v_gene: TRBV4-1; d_gene: TRBD1; j_gene: TRBJ2-2; abundance: .; CDR3aa: CASSQVFTGVGELFF; CDR3nt: TGCGCCAGCAGCCAAGTATTTACAGGGGTCGGGGAGCTGTTTTTT
v_gene: TRBV7-8; d_gene: .; j_gene: TRBJ1-3; abundance: .; CDR3aa: CASSFNRVSGNTIYF; CDR3nt: TGTGCCAGCAGCTTCAACAGGGTCTCTGGAAACACCATATATTTT
v_gene: TRBV6-5; d_gene: .; j_gene: TRBJ2-5; abundance: .; CDR3aa: CASSAGLVQETQYF; CDR3nt: TGTGCCAGCAGTGCCGGACTCGTCCAAGAGACCCAGTACTTC
v_gene: TRBV9; d_gene: .; j_gene: TRBJ2-3; abundance: .; CDR3aa: CASSAVVDSNTDTQYF; CDR3nt: TGTGCCAGCAGCGCAGTAGTGGACTCAAACACAGATACGCAGTATTTT
v_gene: TRBV5-4; d_gene: .; j_gene: TRBJ1-1; abundance: few; CDR3aa: CASSLGKGPEAFF; CDR3nt: TGTGCCAGCAGCTTGGGTAAAGGGCCGGAAGCTTTCTTT
v_gene: TRBV9; d_gene: .; j_gene: TRBJ2-5; abundance: .; CDR3aa: CASSLGRGLETQYF; CDR3nt: TGTGCCAGCAGCTTGGGCAGGGGTTTAGAGACCCAGTACTTC
v_gene: TRBV7-9; d_gene: .; j_gene: TRBJ2-2; abundance: .; CDR3aa: CASSTIGPTGELFF; CDR3nt: TGTGCCAGCAGCACAATTGGTCCCACCGGGGAGCTGTTTTTT
v_gene: TRBV9; d_gene: TRBD1; j_gene: TRBJ1-6; abundance: few; CDR3aa: CASSVDPGTENSPLHF; CDR3nt: TGTGCCAGCAGCGTAGATCCCGGGACAGAGAATTCACCCCTCCACTTT
v_gene: TRBV18; d_gene: TRBD2; j_gene: TRBJ2-2; abundance: few; CDR3aa: CASSRGSSGITGELFF; CDR3nt: TGTGCCAGCTCGCGCGGGAGTAGCGGGATCACCGGGGAGCTGTTTTTT
v_gene: TRBV6-5; d_gene: TRBD1; j_gene: TRBJ1-2; abundance: .; CDR3aa: CASSYTGGNYGYTF; CDR3nt: TGTGCCAGCAGTTACACAGGGGGCAACTATGGCTACACCTTC
v_gene: TRBV4-1; d_gene: TRBD2; j_gene: TRBJ2-1; abundance: few; CDR3aa: CASSPPWASGDNEQFF; CDR3nt: TGCGCCAGCAGCCCGCCGTGGGCTAGCGGGGACAATGAGCAGTTCTTC
v_gene: TRBV27; d_gene: .; j_gene: TRBJ2-5; abundance: .; CDR3aa: CASTPSYRVWETQYF; CDR3nt: TGTGCCAGCACTCCTTCCTACAGGGTCTGGGAGACCCAGTACTTC
v_gene: TRBV29-1; d_gene: .; j_gene: TRBJ1-1; abundance: .; CDR3aa: CSVEDPGSTEAFF; CDR3nt: TGCAGCGTTGAAGATCCAGGGTCCACTGAAGCTTTCTTT
v_gene: TRBV9; d_gene: .; j_gene: TRBJ2-2; abundance: .; CDR3aa: CASSVGTTGELFF; CDR3nt: TGTGCCAGCAGCGTTGGGACCACCGGGGAGCTGTTTTTT
v_gene: TRBV30; d_gene: .; j_gene: TRBJ2-1; abundance: .; CDR3aa: CAWSPGYNEQFF; CDR3nt: TGTGCCTGGAGTCCTGGGTACAATGAGCAGTTCTTC
v_gene: TRBV5-6; d_gene: .; j_gene: TRBJ1-5; abundance: .; CDR3aa: CASSLGWDNQPQHF; CDR3nt: TGTGCCAGCAGCTTGGGCTGGGACAATCAGCCCCAGCATTTT
v_gene: TRBV6-6; d_gene: .; j_gene: TRBJ1-1; abundance: .; CDR3aa: CASSYWGGAEAFF; CDR3nt: TGTGCCAGCAGTTACTGGGGGGGAGCTGAAGCTTTCTTT
v_gene: TRBV11-2; d_gene: .; j_gene: TRBJ2-2; abundance: .; CDR3aa: CASSLRGRNTGELFF; CDR3nt: TGTGCCAGCAGCTTGCGGGGGCGGAACACCGGGGAGCTGTTTTTT
v_gene: TRBV5-6; d_gene: .; j_gene: TRBJ2-7; abundance: .; CDR3aa: CASSSDRYEQYF; CDR3nt: TGTGCCAGCAGCTCCGACAGATACGAGCAGTACTTC
v_gene: TRBV5-1; d_gene: .; j_gene: TRBJ1-2; abundance: few; CDR3aa: CASSLEPTGNGYTF; CDR3nt: TGCGCCAGCAGCTTGGAACCCACAGGGAACGGCTACACCTTC
v_gene: TRBV29-1; d_gene: .; j_gene: TRBJ2-5; abundance: .; CDR3aa: CSVVKETQYF; CDR3nt: TGCAGCGTTGTTAAAGAGACCCAGTACTTC